This TCR beta chain stems from a study of beta chain features in type 1 diabetes. The study, taken as a whole, reports: cDNA sequencing could over-represent cells with high TCR expression. Fewer insertions but more deletions were seen at VDJ junctions in type 1 diabetes patients. Significant though moderate, a shortening of TCRB CDR3s appeared in all four CD4+ subsets of Type 1 diabetes patients.

The authors took one heparinised blood draw, averaging about 120 mL, from each donor. Sort purity for all populations was recorded as exceeding 98%. The junction had 6 bases not matched to a gene; V was cut back by 4 bases and J by 6 bases. This CDR3 is built from 14 residues. Per the germline V gene, CDR1 is SGHVS and CDR2 is FNYEAQ. Investigators reverse transcribed all isolated RNA, so they sequenced expressed TCRB transcripts. Profiled with immunoSEQ multiplex PCR; TCRdb holds only in-frame clones, not every one. The sample includes about 400,000 clones, roughly an eighth seen only once; the top ten take about 0.01%. About this clone itself: The antigen remains unidentified.

The V and J genes are TRBV7-6 and TRBJ2-3; 8 bases agree with TRBD2. This TCR was recovered from a woman under 30 with type 1 diabetes. Sample: naive CD4+ T cells from blood. The CDR3 sequence is CASSSVAGIDTQYF. DNA of the CDR3: TGTGCCAGCAGCTCGGTAGCGGGGATCGATACGCAGTATTTT. The full variable domain, in which reference TRBV7-6 and TRBJ2-3 provide the parts outside the CDR3, is GAGVSQSPRYKVTKRGQDVALRCDPISGHVSLYWYRQALGQGPEFLTYFNYEAQQDKSGLPNDRFSAERPEGSISTLTIQRTEQRDSAMYRCASSSVAGIDTQYFGPGTRLTVL.